This TCR beta chain was sequenced during a study of tumor-infiltrating lymphocytes in primary liver carcinoma. The overall study: Participating patients were men and women between 30 and 69 years old. Overall study results and limits: Only about 7-24% of top clones appeared in all five tumor regions.

This CDR3 comprises 20 residues. Germline values: CDR1 MGHRA, CDR2 YSYEKL. Total RNA and DNA came together from roughly 20-30 mg of bulk tissue without cell sorting. The sampling covered five separate regions of each tumor. Tumor samples uniformly had over 85% viable tumor cells. From 500 to 600 ng of total RNA, TCR beta-specific cDNA was reverse-transcribed using a constant-region primer. For TCR beta, libraries were produced by three nested multiplex PCR rounds using slightly modified ARM-PCR. The first two PCR rounds used TRBV1-TRBV30 primers with a Cbeta primer, nine to ten cycles each. From the multiplex PCR reads, TCRdb called clonotypes with MiXCR, one entry per CDR3 protein. This sample has under 130,000 distinct CDR3 sequences, with roughly 80% found just once. Points on this clonotype: Its antigen remains unidentified. A junction boundary mismatches the germline segment, possibly from a read error.

The specimen was liver tumor tissue from sampling region 3. Regarding subset: tumor region T3, left-lateral pole. The sequence came from a man in his forties with primary liver carcinoma and hepatitis B virus infection. The chain is built from TRBV4-1 and TRBJ1-2; possibly TRBD1 for D (5 bases). The CDR3 DNA follows: TGCGCCAGTAGCCAAGAGGGGTACCCCCCCGCTGCCCAACCCACCTATGGCTACGCCTTC. It encodes CASSQEGYPPAAQPTYGYAF.